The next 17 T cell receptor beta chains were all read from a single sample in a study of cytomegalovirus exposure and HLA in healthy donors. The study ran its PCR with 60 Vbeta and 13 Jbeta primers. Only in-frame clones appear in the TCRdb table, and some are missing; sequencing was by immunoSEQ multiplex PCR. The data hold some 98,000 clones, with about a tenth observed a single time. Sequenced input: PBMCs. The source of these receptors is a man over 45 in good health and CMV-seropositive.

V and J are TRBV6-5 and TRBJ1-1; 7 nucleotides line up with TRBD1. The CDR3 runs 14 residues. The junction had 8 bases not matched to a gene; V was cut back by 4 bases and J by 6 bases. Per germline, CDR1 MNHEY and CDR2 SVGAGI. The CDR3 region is CASSSTGTFAEAFF. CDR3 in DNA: TGTGCCAGCAGTTCGACAGGGACTTTCGCTGAAGCTTTCTTT.

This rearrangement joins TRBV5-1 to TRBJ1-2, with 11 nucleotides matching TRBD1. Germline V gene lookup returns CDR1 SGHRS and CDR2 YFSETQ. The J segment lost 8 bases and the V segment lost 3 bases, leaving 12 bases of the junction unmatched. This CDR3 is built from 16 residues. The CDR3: CASSSSVGQGARGYTF. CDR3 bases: TGCGCCAGCAGCTCCAGTGTCGGACAGGGGGCACGAGGCTACACCTTC.

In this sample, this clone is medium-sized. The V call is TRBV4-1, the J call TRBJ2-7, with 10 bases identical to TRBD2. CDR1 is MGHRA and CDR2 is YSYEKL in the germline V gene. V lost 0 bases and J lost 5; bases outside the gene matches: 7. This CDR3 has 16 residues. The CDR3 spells CASSQEGGLAGDEQYF. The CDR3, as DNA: TGCGCCAGCAGCCAAGAAGGAGGGCTAGCGGGAGACGAGCAGTACTTC.

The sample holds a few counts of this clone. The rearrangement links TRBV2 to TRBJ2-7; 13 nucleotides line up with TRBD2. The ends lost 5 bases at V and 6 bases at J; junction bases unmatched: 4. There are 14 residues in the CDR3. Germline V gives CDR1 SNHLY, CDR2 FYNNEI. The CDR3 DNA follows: TGTGCCAGCAGTCGGACTAGCGGGAGTCCCGAGCAGTACTTC. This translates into CASSRTSGSPEQYF.

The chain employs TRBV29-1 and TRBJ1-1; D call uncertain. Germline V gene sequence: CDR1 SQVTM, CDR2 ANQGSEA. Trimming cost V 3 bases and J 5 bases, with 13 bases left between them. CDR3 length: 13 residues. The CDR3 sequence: CSVDQRRGTEAFF. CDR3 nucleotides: TGCAGCGTTGACCAAAGAAGAGGGACTGAAGCTTTCTTT.

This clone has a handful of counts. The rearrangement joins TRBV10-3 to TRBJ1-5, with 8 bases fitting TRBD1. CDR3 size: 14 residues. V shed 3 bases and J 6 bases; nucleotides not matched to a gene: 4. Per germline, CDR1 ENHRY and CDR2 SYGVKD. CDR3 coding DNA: TGTGCCATCAGTGAACAGGGGGTTGTTCAGCCCCAGCATTTT. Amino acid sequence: CAISEQGVVQPQHF.

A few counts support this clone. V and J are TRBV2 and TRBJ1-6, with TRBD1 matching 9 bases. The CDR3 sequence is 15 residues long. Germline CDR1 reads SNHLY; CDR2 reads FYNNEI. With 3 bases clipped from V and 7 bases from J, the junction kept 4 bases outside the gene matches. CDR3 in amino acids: CASSEAGQGNSPLHF. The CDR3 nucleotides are TGTGCCAGCAGTGAGGCCGGACAGGGGAATTCACCCCTCCACTTT.

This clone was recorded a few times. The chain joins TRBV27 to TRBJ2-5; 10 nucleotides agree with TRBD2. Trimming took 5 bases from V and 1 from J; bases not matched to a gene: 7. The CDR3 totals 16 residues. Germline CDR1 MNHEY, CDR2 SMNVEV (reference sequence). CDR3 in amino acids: CASSIISGRAQETQYF. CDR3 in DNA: TGTGCCAGCAGTATAATAAGCGGGAGGGCCCAAGAGACCCAGTACTTC.

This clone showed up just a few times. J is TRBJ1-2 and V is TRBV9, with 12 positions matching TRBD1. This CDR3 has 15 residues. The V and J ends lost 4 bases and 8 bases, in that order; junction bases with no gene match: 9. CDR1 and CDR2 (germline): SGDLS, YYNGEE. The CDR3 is CASSPGTGGDGGYTF. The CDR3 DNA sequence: TGTGCCAGCAGCCCCGGGACAGGGGGCGACGGAGGCTACACCTTC.

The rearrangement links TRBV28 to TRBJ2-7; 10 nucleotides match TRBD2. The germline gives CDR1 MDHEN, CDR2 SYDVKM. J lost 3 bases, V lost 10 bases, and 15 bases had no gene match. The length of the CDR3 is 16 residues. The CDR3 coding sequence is TGTGCCACCAGCAGTTACGCGGCTAGCGGGGGCTACGAGCAGTACTTC. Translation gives CATSSYAASGGYEQYF.

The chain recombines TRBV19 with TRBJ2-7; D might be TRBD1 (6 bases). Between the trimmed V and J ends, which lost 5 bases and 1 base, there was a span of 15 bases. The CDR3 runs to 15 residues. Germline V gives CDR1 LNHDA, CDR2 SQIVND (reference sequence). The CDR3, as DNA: TGTGCCAGTAGTGGAAAGGGGACAATATCCTACGAGCAGTACTTC. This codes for CASSGKGTISYEQYF.

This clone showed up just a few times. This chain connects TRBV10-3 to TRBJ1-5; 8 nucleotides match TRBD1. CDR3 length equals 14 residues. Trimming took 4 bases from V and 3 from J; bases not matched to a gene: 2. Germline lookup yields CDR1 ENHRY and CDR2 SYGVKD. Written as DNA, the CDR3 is TGTGCCATCAGTGGGACAGGGTTCAATCAGCCCCAGCATTTT. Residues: CAISGTGFNQPQHF.

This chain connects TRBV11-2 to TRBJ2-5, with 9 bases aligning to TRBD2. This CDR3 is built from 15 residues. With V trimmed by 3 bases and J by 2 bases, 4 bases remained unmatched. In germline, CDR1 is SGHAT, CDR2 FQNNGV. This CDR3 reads CASSFTAGGQETQYF. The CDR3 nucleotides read TGTGCCAGCAGCTTTACCGCGGGAGGGCAAGAGACCCAGTACTTC. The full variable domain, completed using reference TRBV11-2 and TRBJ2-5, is EAGVAQSPRYKIIEKRQSVAFWCNPISGHATLYWYQQILGQGPKLLIQFQNNGVVDDSQLPKDRFSAERLKGVDSTLKIQPAKLEDSAVYLCASSFTAGGQETQYFGPGTRLLVL.

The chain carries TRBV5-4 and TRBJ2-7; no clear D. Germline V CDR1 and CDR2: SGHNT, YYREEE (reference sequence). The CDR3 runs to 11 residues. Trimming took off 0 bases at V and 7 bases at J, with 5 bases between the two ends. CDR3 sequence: CASSLAQEQYF. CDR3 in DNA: TGTGCCAGCAGCTTGGCGCAGGAGCAGTACTTC.

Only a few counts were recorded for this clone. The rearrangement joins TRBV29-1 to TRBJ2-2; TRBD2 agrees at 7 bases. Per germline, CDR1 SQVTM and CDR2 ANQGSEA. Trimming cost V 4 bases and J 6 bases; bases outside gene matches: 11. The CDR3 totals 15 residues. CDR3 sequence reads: CSVAEAGVAPGELFF. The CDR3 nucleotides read TGCAGCGTTGCCGAGGCGGGAGTCGCTCCCGGGGAGCTGTTTTTT.

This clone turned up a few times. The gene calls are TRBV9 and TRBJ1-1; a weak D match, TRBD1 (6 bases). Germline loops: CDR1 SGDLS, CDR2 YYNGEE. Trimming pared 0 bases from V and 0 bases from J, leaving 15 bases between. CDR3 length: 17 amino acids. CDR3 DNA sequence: TGTGCCAGCAGCGTAGAACACACAGGGTCCCTGAACACTGAAGCTTTCTTT. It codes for CASSVEHTGSLNTEAFF.

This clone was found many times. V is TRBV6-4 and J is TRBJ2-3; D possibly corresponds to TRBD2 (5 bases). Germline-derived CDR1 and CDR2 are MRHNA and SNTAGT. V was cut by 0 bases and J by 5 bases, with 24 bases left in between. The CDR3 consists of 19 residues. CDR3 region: CASSDSSQRSSTGKDTQYF. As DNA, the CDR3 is TGTGCCAGCAGTGACTCGTCCCAGCGGAGCTCTACCGGGAAAGATACGCAGTATTTT.